This T cell receptor (beta chain) was recorded in a study of shared clonotypes between healthy human individuals. In the naive CD8 group, cells lacked CD45RO and were positively selected for CCR7, so terminally differentiated effector memory CD45RA+ cells were left out. General study results and limits: Blood was the only sampled material, and tissue repertoires likely differ.

The data were produced by immunoSEQ multiplex PCR, yet TCRdb's version contains in-frame clones alone and is incomplete. The data contain around 550,000 clones, approximately 95% of them singletons. A note on this clone: Its specificity is not known.

The CDR3 consists of 16 residues. Germline CDR1 LNHNV, CDR2 YYDKDF (reference sequence). The V segment lost 0 bases and the J segment 5 bases; nucleotides outside the gene matches: 4. V usage is TRBV15 and J usage is TRBJ2-2, with 9 bases lining up with TRBD2. The material sequenced was naive CD8+ T cells sorted from blood. The receptor's source is a woman aged 30 to 39 in good health. As DNA, the CDR3 is TGTGCCACCAGCAGAGATCTAGCGGGGACAACCGGGGAGCTGTTTTTT. Amino acids: CATSRDLAGTTGELFF.